This T cell receptor (beta chain) originates from a study of T cell responses to AZD1222 COVID-19 vaccine. Data came from immunoSEQ multiplex PCR; TCRdb stores just in-frame clones and leaves some out. The table has 75,000 to 85,000 clones, about 92% seen once. This CDR3 is 15 amino acids long. V was shortened by 4 bases and J by 2 bases, with 12 bases between the two germline ends. Germline V gene sequence: CDR1 SGDLS, CDR2 YYNGEE. The specimen comprised peripheral blood, sampled on day 0 of AZD1222 vaccination. V gene TRBV9 combines with J gene TRBJ2-2; D not certain. The TCR comes from an adult in good health. The CDR3, as DNA: TGTGCCAGCAGCTCTCGAACGGACAACACCGGGGAGCTGTTTTTT. Its translation: CASSSRTDNTGELFF.